This T cell receptor (beta chain) was found in a study of T cell repertoires in cytomegalovirus infection. Looking at the study overall: In public TCR beta signatures, there were indications of both CMV infection and matching HLA type.

From the reads, TCRdb called clonotypes with MiXCR, one entry per CDR3 protein. Altogether about 51,000 distinct CDR3 sequences are present, 20% being singletons, with the ten largest covering about a quarter. In this sample, this clonotype turned up a few times. What it recognizes is unknown. The clonotype comes from a human donor in good health (CMV status not recorded). Some clones in this sample may be carry-over from other donors' samples. The sample here was CD8+ T cells from cultured PBMCs, taken from culture after CMV antigen stimulation.

DNA of the CDR3: TGTGCCAGCAGCCCCCCCGGGATCCCGGGAGATCAGCCCCAGCATTTT. Translation gives CASSPPGIPGDQPQHF. The chain uses TRBV7-9 and TRBJ1-5; D is unresolved. Per the germline V gene, CDR1 is SEHNR and CDR2 is FQNEAQ (reference sequence). V shed 5 bases and J shed 5 bases, with 19 bases lying between them. This CDR3 has 16 residues.